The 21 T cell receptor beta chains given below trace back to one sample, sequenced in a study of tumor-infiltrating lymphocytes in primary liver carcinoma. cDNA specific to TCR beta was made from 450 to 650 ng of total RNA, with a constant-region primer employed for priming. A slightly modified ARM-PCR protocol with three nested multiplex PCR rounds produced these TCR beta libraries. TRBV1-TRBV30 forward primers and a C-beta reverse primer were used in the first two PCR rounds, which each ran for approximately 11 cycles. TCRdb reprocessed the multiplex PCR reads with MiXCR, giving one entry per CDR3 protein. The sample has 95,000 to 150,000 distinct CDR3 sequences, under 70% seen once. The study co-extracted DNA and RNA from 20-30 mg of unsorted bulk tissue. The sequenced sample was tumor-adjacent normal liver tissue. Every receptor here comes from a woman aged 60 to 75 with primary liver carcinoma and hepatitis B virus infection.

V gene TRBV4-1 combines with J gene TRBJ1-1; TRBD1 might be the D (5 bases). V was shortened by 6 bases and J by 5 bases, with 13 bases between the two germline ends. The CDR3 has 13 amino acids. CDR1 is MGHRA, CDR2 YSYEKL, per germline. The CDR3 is CASSQTWGTEAFF. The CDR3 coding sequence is TGCGCCAGCAGTCAGACTTGGGGGACTGAAGCTTTCTTT.

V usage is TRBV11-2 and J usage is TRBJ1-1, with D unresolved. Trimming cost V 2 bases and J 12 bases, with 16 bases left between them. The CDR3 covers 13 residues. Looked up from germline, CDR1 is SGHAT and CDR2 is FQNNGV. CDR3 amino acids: CASSLLENTEPFF. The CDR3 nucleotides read TGTGCCAGCAGCTTACTTGAGAACACAGAACCTTTCTTT.

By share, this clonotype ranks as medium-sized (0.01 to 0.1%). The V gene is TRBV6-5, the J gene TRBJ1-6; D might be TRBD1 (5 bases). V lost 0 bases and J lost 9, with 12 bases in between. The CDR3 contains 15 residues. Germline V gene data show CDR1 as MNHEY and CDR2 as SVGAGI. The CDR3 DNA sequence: TGTGCCAGCAGTTACTCGGCAGGGTTAGGTTCACCCCTCCACTTT. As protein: CASSYSAGLGSPLHF.

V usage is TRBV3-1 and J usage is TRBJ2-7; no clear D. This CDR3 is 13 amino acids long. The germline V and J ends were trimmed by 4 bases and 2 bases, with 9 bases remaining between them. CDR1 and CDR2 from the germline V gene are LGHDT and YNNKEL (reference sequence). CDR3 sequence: CASSRAVAYEQYF. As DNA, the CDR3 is TGTGCCAGCAGCCGGGCAGTCGCCTACGAGCAGTACTTC.

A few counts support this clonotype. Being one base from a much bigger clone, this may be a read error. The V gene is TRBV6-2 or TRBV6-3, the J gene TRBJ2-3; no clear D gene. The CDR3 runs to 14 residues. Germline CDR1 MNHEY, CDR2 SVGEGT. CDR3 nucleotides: TGTGCCAACAGTTCCAGACTCAGCACAGATACGCAGTATTTT. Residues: CANSSRLSTDTQYF.

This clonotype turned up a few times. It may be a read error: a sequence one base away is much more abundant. CDR3 sequence reads: CSVVSGQLSTEAFF. The CDR3 region has the DNA TGCAGCGTTGTGTCGGGACAACTGAGCACTGAAGCTTTCTTT. The chain employs TRBV29-1 and TRBJ1-1; possible D gene TRBD1, 6 bases. V lost 4 bases, J lost 4 bases, and 16 bases lay in between. Germline CDR1 SQVTM, CDR2 ANQGSEA. There are 14 residues in the CDR3.

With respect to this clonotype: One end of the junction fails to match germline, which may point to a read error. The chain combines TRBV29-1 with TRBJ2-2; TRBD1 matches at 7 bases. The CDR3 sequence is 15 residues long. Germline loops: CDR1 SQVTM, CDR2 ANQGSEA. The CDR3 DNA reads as TGCAGGGTTATTTCGGGACAGCCGAACACAGGGGAGCTGTTTTTT. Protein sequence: CRVISGQPNTGELFF.

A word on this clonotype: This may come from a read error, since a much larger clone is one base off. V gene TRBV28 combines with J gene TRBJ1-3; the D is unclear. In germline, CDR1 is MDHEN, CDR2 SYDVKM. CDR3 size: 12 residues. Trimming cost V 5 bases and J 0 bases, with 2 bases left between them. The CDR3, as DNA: TGTGCCAGCAGTGCCTCTGGAAACACCATATATTTT. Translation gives CASSASGNTIYF.

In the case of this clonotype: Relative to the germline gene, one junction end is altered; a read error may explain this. CDR3 coding DNA: TGTGCCAGCAGCCAACTACGGACTAGCGTCTACAGTGAGCAGTTCTTC. Residues: CASSQLRTSVYSEQFF. The chain is built from TRBV14 and TRBJ2-1, with TRBD2 matching 9 bases. Germline V CDR1 and CDR2: SGHDN, FVKESK. There are 16 residues in the CDR3.

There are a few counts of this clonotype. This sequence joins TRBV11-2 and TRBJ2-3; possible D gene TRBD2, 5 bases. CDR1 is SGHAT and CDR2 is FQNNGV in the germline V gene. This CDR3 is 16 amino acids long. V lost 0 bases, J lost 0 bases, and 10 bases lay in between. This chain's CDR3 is CASSLDIQRSTDTQYF. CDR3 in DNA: TGTGCCAGCAGCTTAGATATTCAGCGGAGCACAGATACGCAGTATTTT.

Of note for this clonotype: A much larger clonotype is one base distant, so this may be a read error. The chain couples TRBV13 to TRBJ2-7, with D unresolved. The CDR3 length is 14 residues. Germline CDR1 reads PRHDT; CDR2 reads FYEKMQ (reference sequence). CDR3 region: CASSLKAGTYKQYF. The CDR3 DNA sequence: TGTGCCAGCAGCTTAAAAGCAGGTACCTACAAGCAGTACTTC.

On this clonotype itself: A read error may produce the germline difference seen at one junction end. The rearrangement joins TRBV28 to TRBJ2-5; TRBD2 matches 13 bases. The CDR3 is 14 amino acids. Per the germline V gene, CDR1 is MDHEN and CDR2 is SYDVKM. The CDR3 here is CASTRGLAGETQYF. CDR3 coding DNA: TGTGCCAGCACTCGCGGACTAGCGGGGGAGACCCAATACTTC.

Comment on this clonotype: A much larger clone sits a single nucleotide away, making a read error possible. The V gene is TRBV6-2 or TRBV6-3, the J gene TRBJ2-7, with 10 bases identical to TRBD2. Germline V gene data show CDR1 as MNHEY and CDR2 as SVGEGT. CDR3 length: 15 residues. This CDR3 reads CASSLAGGRSYERYF. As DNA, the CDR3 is TGTGCCAGCAGTTTAGCGGGAGGACGCTCCTACGAGCGGTACTTC.

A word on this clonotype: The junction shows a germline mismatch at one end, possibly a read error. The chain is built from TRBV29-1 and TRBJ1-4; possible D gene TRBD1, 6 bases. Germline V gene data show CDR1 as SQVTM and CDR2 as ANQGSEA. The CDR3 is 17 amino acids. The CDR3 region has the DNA TGCAGTGTTGAAGTTGCTGGGGGCAGGGAAGGAGGTGATAAACTGTTTTTT. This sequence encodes CSVEVAGGREGGDKLFF.

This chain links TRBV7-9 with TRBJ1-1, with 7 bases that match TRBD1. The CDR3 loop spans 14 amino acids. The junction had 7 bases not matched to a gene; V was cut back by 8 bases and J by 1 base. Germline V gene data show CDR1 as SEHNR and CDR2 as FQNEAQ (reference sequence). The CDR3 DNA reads TGTGCCAGCGACCCCCGGACAGGGAACACTGAAGCTTTCTTT. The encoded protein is CASDPRTGNTEAFF.

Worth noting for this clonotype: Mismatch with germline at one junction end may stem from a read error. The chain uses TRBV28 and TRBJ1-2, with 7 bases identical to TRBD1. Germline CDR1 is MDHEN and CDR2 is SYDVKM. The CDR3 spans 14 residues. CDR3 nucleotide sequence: TGTGCCTGCAGCGAAGGGCAGGGGGTCGGTGGCTACACCTTC. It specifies CACSEGQGVGGYTF.

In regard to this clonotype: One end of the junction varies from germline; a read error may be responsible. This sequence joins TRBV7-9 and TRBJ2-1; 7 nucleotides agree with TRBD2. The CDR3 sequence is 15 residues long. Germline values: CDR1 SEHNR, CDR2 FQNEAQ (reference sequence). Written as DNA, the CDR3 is TGTGCCAGCAGCTTTTTGGGAGGGCTTAGGGATGAACAGTTCTTC. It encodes CASSFLGGLRDEQFF.

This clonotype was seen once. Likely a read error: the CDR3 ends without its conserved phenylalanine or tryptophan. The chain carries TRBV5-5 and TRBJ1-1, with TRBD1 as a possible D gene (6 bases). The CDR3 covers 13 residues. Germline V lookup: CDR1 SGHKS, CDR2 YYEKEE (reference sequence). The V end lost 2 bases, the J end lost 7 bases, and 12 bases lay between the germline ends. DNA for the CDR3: TGTGCCAGCAGCTTTTCTGGACAGAGTGAAGCTTTCTAT. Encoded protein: CASSFSGQSEAFY.

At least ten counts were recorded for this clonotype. CDR3: CASSPRPGTEETQYF. CDR3 DNA sequence: TGCGCCAGCAGCCCGCGCCCCGGGACGGAAGAGACCCAGTACTTC. This sequence joins TRBV5-1 and TRBJ2-5, with D tentatively TRBD1 or TRBD2 (5 bases each). Germline CDR1 SGHRS, CDR2 YFSETQ. Between the trimmed V and J ends, which lost 4 bases and 3 bases, there was a span of 16 bases. The CDR3 consists of 15 residues.

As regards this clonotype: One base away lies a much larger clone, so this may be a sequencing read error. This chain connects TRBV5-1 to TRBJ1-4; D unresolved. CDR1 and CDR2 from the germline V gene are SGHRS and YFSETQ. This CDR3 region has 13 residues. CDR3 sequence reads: CTSSPGANEKLFF. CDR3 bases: TGCACCAGCAGCCCGGGAGCGAATGAAAAACTGTTTTTT.

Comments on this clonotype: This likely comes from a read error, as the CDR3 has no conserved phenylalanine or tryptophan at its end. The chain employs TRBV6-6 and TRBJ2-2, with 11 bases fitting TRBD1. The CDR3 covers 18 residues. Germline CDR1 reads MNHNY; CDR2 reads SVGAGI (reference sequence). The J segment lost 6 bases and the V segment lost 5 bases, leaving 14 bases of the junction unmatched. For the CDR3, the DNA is TGTGCCAGCAGTAATAACTCCCCCGGACAGGGGGCTTCCGGGGAGCTGTTTTCT. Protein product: CASSNNSPGQGASGELFS.